This passage covers 2 T cell receptor beta chains from one sample sequenced in a study of glioma-infiltrating T cells. The iRepertoire nested amplicon-rescue multiplex PCR amplified TCR alpha and beta CDR3s from RNA. A single record per CDR3 protein comes from TCRdb applying MiXCR to the multiplex PCR reads. The sample has under 200,000 distinct CDR3 sequences; around 40% are singletons. What was sequenced was glioma tissue, nonneoplastic brain tissue, or PBMCs (not recorded which). The source is a human donor with low-grade glioma or glioblastoma, undergoing nonglioma brain surgery, or in good health (not recorded which).

This clonotype was counted at least ten times. This chain uses TRBV27 with TRBJ2-7, with no clear D. The CDR3 consists of 15 residues. Germline V lookup: CDR1 MNHEY, CDR2 SMNVEV (reference sequence). V lost 2 bases to trimming and J lost 1 base, with 12 bases between them. For the CDR3, the DNA is TGTGCCAGCAGTTTAAGTATCGGCGGATCCTACGAGCAGTACTTC. Its protein is CASSLSIGGSYEQYF.

This sequence joins TRBV4-2 and TRBJ2-7; 10 positions match TRBD1. V was pared by 4 bases and J by 5 bases, with 5 bases of the junction left unmatched. Germline V lookup: CDR1 LGHNA, CDR2 YNFKEQ. The CDR3 sequence is 14 residues long. DNA for the CDR3: TGTGCCAGCAGCCTGTGGGACAGGGGCAACGAGCAGTACTTC. It yields the protein CASSLWDRGNEQYF.